This T cell receptor (beta chain) was sequenced in a study of patients and donors after allogeneic stem cell transplantation. TCRdb used MiXCR to reprocess the RT-PCR reads, holding one entry per CDR3 protein. The sample contains some 880,000 distinct CDR3 sequences, roughly 18% of which appear only once. The V gene end was trimmed by 4 bases and the J gene end by 5 bases; junction bases not matched to a gene: 12. The length of the CDR3 is 16 residues. Germline loops: CDR1 SEHNR, CDR2 FQNEAQ (reference sequence). Input material: blood, either unsorted or a sorted T cell fraction (not recorded which). This sequence originates from a human donor who was either an allogeneic HSCT recipient or a stem cell or donor lymphocyte infusion donor (not recorded which). It is not recorded whose cells these are; they may come from a transplant donor. This chain links TRBV7-9 with TRBJ1-2, with 8 bases aligning to TRBD1. CDR3 bases: TGTGCCAGCAGCTCTCCGGGACAGGCTGATGGGTATGGCTACACCTTC. This translates into CASSSPGQADGYGYTF.